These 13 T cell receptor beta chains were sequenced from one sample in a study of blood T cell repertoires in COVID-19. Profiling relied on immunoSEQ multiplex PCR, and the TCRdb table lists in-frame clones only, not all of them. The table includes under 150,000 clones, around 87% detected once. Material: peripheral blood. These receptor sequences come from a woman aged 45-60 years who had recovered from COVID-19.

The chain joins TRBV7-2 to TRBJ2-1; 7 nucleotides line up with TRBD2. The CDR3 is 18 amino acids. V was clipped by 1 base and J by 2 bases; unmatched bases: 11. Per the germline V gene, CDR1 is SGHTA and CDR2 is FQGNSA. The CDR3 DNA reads TGTGCCAGCAGCTTAGGGAAACTAGCGCGGGTCACCTACAATGAGCAGTTCTTC. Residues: CASSLGKLARVTYNEQFF.

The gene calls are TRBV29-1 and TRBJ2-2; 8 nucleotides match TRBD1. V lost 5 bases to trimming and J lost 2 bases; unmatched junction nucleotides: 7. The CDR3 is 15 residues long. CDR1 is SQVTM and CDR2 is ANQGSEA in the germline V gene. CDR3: CSVLVDRVNTGELFF. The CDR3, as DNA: TGCAGCGTTCTTGTGGACAGGGTAAACACCGGGGAGCTGTTTTTT.

CDR3 amino acids: CASSQDRGKNIQYF. The CDR3, as DNA: TGTGCCAGCAGCCAAGATCGGGGGAAAAACATTCAGTACTTC. The chain has TRBV3-1 (or the pseudogene TRBV3-2) and TRBJ2-4; a weak D match, TRBD2 (6 bases). V was pared by 0 bases and J by 4 bases, with 7 bases between. The CDR3 consists of 14 residues. In germline, CDR1 is LGHDT, CDR2 YNNKEL (reference sequence).

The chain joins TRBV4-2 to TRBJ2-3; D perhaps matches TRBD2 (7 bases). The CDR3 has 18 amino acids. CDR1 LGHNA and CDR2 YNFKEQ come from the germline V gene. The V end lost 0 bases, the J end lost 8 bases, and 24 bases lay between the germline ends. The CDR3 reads CASSQDSVGGGLLSTQYF. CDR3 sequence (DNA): TGTGCCAGCAGCCAAGATTCTGTAGGGGGGGGCCTTCTCAGTACGCAGTATTTT.

The CDR3 DNA reads as TGCGCCAGCAGCTTGAGGACTACTACCTACAATGAGCAGTTCTTC. Its translation is CASSLRTTTYNEQFF. The V call is TRBV5-1, the J call TRBJ2-1; D is perhaps TRBD2 (6 bases). The CDR3 length is 15 residues. The germline V gene encodes CDR1 SGHRS and CDR2 YFSETQ. V lost 1 base and J lost 2, with 10 bases in between.

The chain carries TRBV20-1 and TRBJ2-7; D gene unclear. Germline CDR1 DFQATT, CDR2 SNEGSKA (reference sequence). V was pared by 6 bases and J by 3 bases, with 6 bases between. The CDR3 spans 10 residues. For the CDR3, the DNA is TGCAGTGCCGTATACTACGAGCAGTACTTC. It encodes CSAVYYEQYF.

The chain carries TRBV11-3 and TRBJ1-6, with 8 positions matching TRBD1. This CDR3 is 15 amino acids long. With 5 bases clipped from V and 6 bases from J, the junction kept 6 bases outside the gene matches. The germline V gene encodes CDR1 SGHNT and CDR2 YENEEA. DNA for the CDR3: TGTGCCAGCAGCCTCAGGGGGCAGGGTAATTCACCCCTCCACTTT. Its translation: CASSLRGQGNSPLHF.

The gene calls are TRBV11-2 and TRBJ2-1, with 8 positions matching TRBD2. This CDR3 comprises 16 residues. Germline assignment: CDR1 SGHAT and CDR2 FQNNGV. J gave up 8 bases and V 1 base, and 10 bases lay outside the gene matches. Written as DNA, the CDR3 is TGTGCCAGCAGCTTAGTCCTCAGACTAGCGCGGTATGAGCAGTTCTTC. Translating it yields CASSLVLRLARYEQFF.

CDR3 DNA sequence: TGTGCCTGGAGTGACGGGGGGCCTCAGGGACGGGCCGTGTATGGCTACACCTTC. Protein product: CAWSDGGPQGRAVYGYTF. The chain has TRBV30 and TRBJ1-2, with TRBD1 as a possible D gene (6 bases). The CDR3 is 18 amino acids. CDR1 is GTSNPN and CDR2 is SVGIG in the germline V gene (reference sequence). Trimming took off 1 base at V and 5 bases at J, with 26 bases between the two ends.

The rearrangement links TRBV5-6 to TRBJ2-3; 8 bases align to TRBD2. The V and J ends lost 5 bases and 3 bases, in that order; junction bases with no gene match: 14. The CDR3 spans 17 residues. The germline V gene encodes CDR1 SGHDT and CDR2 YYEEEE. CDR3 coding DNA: TGTGCCAGCAGTGACGGTCGCGCGGGGGGCATAACAGATACGCAGTATTTT. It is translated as CASSDGRAGGITDTQYF.

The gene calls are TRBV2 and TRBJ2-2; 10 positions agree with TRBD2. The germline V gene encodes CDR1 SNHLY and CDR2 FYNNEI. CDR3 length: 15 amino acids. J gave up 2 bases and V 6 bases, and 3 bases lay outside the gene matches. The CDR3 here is CASRASGGNTGELFF. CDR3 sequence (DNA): TGTGCCAGCAGGGCTAGCGGGGGAAACACCGGGGAGCTGTTTTTT.

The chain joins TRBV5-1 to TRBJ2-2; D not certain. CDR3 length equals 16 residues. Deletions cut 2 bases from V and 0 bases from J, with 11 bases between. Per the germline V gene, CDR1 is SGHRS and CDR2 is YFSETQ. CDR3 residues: CASSFRELPNTGELFF. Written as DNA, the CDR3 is TGCGCCAGCAGCTTTAGAGAGCTTCCGAACACCGGGGAGCTGTTTTTT.

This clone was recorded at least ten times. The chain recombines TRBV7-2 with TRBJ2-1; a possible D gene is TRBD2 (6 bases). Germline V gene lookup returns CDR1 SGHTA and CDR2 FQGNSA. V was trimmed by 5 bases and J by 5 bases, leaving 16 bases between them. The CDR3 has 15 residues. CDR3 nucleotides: TGTGCCAGCAGCCACGGGAGTGTTCGGAACAATGAGCAGTTCTTC. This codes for CASSHGSVRNNEQFF.